This T cell receptor (beta chain) was recovered during a study of cytomegalovirus exposure and HLA in healthy donors. Whole-study context: Among the 300 to 400 donors who were genotyped, over 70% fell in the genetic ancestry cluster that is associated with self-reported Caucasian donors. General study points: A further, later analysis showed that HLA-associated TCR beta chains (compared with equally common others) were more clonally expanded. Follow-up analysis later connected one missense variant in DCLRE1C with trimming of TCR beta V- and J-genes. Segments of the TCR beta V type were, in most cases, productive about 87% or about 30% of the time in an earlier analysis.

Both 60 Vbeta primers and 13 Jbeta primers went into the PCR. Repertoires were generated with immunoSEQ multiplex PCR, while TCRdb's copy carries only in-frame clones and drops some. The sample has over 100,000 clones. Deletions cut 1 base from V and 4 bases from J, with 10 bases between. CDR1 and CDR2 from the germline V gene are SGHDN and FVKESK. The CDR3 covers 15 residues. As for this clone: No antigen is known for it.

The sequenced sample consisted of PBMCs. The sequence was obtained from a man between 18 and 35 years old in good health and CMV-seronegative. The chain combines TRBV14 with TRBJ1-4; unclear D gene. In DNA, the CDR3 is TGTGCCAGCAGCCAAGGAGGGTTGATTAATGAAAAACTGTTTTTT. The encoded protein is CASSQGGLINEKLFF.